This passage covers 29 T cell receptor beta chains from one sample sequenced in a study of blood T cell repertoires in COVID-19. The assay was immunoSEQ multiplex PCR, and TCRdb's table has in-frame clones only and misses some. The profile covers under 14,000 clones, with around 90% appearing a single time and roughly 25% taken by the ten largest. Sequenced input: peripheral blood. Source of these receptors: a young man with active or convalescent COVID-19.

The CDR3 DNA reads as TGCGCCAGCAGCCATCCGAGAGGTGACAATGAGCAGTTCTTC. This sequence encodes CASSHPRGDNEQFF. The rearrangement links TRBV4-1 to TRBJ2-1; D call uncertain. Trimming removed 3 bases from V and 5 bases from J, with 11 bases in between. Germline CDR1 and CDR2: MGHRA and YSYEKL. The CDR3 contains 14 residues.

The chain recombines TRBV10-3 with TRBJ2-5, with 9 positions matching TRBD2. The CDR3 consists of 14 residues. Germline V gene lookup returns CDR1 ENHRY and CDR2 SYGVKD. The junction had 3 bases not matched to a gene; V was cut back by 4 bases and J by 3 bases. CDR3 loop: CAISGVAGEETQYF. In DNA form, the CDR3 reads TGTGCCATCAGTGGGGTAGCGGGGGAAGAGACCCAGTACTTC.

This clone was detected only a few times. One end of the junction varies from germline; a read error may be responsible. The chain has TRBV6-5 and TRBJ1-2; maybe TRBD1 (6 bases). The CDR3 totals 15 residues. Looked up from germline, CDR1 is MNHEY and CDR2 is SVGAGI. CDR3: CASGYYRVNGYGYTF. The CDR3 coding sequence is TGTGCCAGCGGTTACTACAGGGTAAATGGGTATGGCTACACCTTC.

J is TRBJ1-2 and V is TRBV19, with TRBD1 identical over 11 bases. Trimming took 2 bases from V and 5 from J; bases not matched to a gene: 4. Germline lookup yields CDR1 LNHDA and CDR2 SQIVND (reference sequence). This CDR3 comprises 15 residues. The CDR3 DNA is TGTGCCAGTAGTATAAGTGGGACAGGGGGGTATGGCTACACCTTC. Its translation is CASSISGTGGYGYTF.

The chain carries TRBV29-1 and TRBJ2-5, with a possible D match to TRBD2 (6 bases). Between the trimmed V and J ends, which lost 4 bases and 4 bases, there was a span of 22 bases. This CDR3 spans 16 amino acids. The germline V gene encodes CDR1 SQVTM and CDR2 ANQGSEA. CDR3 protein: CSVVRRLSGVRETQYF. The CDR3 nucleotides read TGCAGCGTTGTTCGACGGCTCTCGGGGGTTCGAGAGACCCAGTACTTC.

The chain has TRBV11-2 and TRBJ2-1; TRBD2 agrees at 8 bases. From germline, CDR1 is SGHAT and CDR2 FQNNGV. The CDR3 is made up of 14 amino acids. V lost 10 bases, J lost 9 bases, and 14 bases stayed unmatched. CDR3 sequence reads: CATSGSGNRGEQFF. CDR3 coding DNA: TGTGCCACTAGCGGGTCAGGAAATCGGGGTGAGCAGTTCTTC.

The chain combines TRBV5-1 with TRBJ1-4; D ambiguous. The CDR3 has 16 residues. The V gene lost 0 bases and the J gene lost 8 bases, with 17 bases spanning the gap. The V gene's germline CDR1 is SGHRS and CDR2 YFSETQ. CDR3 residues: CASSLASGLPKEKLFF. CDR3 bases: TGCGCCAGCAGCTTGGCCTCAGGACTGCCAAAGGAAAAACTGTTTTTT.

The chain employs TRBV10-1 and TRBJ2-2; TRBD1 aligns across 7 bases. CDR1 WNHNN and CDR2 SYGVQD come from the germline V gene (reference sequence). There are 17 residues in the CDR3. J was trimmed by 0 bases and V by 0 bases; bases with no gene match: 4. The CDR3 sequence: CASSESRGLTNTGELFF. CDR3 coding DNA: TGCGCCAGCAGTGAGTCGAGGGGGCTAACGAACACCGGGGAGCTGTTTTTT.

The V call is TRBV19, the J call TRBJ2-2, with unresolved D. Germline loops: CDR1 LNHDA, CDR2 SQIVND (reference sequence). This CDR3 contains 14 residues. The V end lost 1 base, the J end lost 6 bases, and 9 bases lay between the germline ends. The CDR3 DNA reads TGTGCCAGTAGTATAGCGGGTACGGCCGGGGAGCTGTTTTTT. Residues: CASSIAGTAGELFF. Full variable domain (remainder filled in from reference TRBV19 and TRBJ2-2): DGGITQSPKYLFRKEGQNVTLSCEQNLNHDAMYWYRQDPGQGLRLIYYSQIVNDFQKGDIAEGYSVSREKKESFPLTVTSAQKNPTAFYLCASSIAGTAGELFFGEGSRLTVL.

The chain's CDR3 is CASSVTSGVVRELFF. The DNA for the CDR3 is TGTGCCAGCAGTGTGACTAGCGGGGTGGTCCGGGAGCTGTTTTTT. This sequence joins TRBV6-2 or TRBV6-3 and TRBJ2-2; 11 bases align to TRBD2. The CDR3 spans 15 residues. Trimming at V came to 5 bases and at J to 9 bases, leaving 8 bases not matched to a gene. Germline CDR1 is MNHEY and CDR2 is SVGEGT.

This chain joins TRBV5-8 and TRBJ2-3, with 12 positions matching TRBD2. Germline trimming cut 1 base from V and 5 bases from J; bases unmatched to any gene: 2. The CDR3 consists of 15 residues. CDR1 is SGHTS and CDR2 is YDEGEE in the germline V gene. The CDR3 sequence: CASSLTSGGIDTQYF. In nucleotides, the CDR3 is TGTGCCAGCAGCTTGACTAGCGGGGGGATAGATACGCAGTATTTT. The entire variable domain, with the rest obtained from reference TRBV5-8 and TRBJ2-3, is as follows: EAGVTQSPTHLIKTRGQQATLRCSPISGHTSVYWYQQALGLGLQFLLWYDEGEERNRGNFPPRFSGRQFPNYSSELNVNALELEDSALYLCASSLTSGGIDTQYFGPGTRLTVL.

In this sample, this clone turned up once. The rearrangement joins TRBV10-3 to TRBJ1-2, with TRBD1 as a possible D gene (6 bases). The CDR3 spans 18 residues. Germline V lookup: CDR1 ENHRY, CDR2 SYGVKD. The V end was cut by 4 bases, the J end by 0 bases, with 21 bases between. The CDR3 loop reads CAISASTGHPDSNYGYTF. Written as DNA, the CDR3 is TGTGCCATCAGTGCGTCGACGGGACACCCGGATTCTAACTATGGCTACACCTTC.

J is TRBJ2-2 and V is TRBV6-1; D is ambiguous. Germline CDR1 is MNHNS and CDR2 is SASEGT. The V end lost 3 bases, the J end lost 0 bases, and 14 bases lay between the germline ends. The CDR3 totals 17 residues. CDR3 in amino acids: CASSDRSRSANTGELFF. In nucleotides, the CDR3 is TGTGCCAGCAGTGACAGGTCTCGAAGTGCGAACACCGGGGAGCTGTTTTTT.

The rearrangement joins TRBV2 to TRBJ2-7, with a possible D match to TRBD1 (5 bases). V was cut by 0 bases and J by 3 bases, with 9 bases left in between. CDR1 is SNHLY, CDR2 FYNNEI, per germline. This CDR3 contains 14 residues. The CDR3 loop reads CASSEAGQLYEQYF. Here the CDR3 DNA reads TGTGCCAGCAGTGAAGCTGGACAACTCTACGAGCAGTACTTC.

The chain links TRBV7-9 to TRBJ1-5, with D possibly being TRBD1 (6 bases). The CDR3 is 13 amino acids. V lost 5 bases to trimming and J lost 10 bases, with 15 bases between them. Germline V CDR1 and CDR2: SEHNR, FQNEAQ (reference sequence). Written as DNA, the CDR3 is TGTGCCAGCAGCAGGGACACCCTTCTCCCCCAGCATTTT. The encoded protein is CASSRDTLLPQHF.

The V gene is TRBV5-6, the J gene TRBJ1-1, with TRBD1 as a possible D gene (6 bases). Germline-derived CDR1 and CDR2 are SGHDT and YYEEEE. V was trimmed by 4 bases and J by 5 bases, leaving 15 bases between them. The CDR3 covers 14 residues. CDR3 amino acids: CASSIGTSKTEAFF. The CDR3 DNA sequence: TGTGCCAGCAGCATCGGGACATCCAAGACTGAAGCTTTCTTT.

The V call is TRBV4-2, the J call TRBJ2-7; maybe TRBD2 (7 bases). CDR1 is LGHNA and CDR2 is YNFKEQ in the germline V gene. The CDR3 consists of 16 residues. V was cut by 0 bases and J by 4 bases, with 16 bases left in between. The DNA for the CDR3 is TGTGCCAGCAGCCAAGAAGAGAGGGGGGGCCCGTACGAGCAGTACTTC. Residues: CASSQEERGGPYEQYF.

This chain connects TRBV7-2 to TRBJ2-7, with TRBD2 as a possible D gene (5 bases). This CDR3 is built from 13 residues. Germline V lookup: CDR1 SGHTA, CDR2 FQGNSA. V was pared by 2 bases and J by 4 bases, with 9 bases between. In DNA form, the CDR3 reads TGTGCCAGCAGCTTACCGGGGAGTTACGAGCAGTACTTC. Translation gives CASSLPGSYEQYF.

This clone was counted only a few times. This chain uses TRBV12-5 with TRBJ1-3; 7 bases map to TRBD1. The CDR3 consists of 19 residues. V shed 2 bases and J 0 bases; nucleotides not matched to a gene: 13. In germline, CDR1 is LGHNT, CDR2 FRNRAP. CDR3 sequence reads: CASGLYAPGTAVSGNTIYF. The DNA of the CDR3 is TGTGCTAGTGGTTTGTATGCCCCCGGGACAGCGGTCTCTGGAAACACCATATATTTT. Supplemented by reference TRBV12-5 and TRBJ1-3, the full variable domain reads DARVTQTPRHKVTEMGQEVTMRCQPILGHNTVFWYRQTMMQGLELLAYFRNRAPLDDSGMPKDRFSAEMPDATLATLKIQPSEPRDSAVYFCASGLYAPGTAVSGNTIYFGEGSWLTVV.

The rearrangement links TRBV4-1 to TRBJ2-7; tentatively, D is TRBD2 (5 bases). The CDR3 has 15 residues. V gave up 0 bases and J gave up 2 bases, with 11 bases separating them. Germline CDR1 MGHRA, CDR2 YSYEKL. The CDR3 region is CASSQDKEVTYEQYV. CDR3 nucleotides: TGCGCCAGCAGCCAAGATAAGGAGGTAACCTACGAGCAGTACGTC.

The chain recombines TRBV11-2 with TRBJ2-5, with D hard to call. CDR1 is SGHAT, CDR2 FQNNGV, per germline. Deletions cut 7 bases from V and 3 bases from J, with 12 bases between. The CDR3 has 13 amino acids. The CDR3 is CASTETQKETQYF. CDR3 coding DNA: TGTGCCAGCACCGAAACCCAGAAAGAGACCCAGTACTTC.

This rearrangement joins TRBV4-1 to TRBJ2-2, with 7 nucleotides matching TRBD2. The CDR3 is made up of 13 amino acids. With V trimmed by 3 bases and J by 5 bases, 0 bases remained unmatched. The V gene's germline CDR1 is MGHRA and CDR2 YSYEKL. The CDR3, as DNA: TGCGCCAGCAGCCAGGGGGGGACCGGGGAGCTGTTTTTT. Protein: CASSQGGTGELFF.

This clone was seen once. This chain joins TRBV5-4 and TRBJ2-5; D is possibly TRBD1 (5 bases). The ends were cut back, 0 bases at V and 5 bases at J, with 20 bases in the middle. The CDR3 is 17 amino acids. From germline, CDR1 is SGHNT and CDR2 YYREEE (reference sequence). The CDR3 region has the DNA TGTGCCAGCAGCTTGGGCCCCCTTGGTTCGAAGGGGGAGACCCAGTACTTC. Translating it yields CASSLGPLGSKGETQYF.

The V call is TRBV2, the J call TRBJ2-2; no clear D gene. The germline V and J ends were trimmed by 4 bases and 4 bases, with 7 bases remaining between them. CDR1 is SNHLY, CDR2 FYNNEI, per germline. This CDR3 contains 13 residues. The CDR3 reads CASSVLTTGELFF. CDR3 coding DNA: TGTGCCAGCAGTGTACTCACCACCGGGGAGCTGTTTTTT.

This CDR3 reads CASSLYRNQPQHF. The CDR3 DNA reads TGTGCCAGCAGTTTATATCGCAATCAGCCCCAGCATTTT. The chain couples TRBV12-3 or TRBV12-4 to TRBJ1-5, with D unclear. CDR3 length equals 13 residues. With 2 bases removed from V and 2 bases from J, the gap between germline ends came to 4 bases.

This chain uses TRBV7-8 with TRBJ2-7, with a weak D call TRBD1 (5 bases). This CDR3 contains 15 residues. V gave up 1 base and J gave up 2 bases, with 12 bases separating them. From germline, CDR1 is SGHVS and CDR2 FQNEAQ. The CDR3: CASSLGQGLPYEQYV. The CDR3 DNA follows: TGTGCCAGCAGCTTAGGCCAGGGTCTACCCTACGAGCAGTACGTC.

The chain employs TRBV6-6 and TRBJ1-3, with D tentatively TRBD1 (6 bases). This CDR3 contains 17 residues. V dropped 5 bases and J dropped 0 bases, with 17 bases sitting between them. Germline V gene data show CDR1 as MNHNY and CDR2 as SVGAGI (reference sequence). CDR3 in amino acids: CASSRDINFRSGNTIYF. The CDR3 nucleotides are TGTGCCAGCAGTCGGGACATAAATTTTCGCTCTGGAAACACCATATATTTT.

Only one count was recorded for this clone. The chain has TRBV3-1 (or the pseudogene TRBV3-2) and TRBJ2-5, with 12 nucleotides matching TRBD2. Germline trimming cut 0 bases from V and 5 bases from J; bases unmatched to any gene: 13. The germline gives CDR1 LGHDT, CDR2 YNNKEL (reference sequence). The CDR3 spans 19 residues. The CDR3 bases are TGTGCCAGCAGCCAAGATATCGGGTCACTAGCGGGGGGTCTGGAGACCCAGTACTTC. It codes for CASSQDIGSLAGGLETQYF.

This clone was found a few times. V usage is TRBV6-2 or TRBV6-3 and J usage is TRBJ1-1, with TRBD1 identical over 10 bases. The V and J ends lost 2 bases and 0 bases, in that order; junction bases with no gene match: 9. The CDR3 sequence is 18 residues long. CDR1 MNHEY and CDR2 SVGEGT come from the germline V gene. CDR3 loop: CASSYGRTGGSLNTEAFF. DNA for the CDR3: TGTGCCAGCAGTTACGGGCGGACAGGGGGTTCTCTGAACACTGAAGCTTTCTTT.